This T cell receptor (beta chain) was sequenced during a study of cytomegalovirus exposure and HLA in healthy donors. Study results and caveats: Later, TCR association rates were found to vary by HLA locus, highest for DRB1 and lowest for HLA-C. A few chains linked to CMV were shown in vitro to be specific for CMV antigens. Certain indistinguishable V segments, among them TRBV6-2 and TRBV6-3, were excluded.

Unrecorded immune exposures were likely, despite nominal health at sampling. This clone was picked up a small number of times. Its antigen is unidentified. Germline CDR1 reads WNHNN; CDR2 reads SYGVQD (reference sequence). Trimming removed 0 bases from V and 6 bases from J, with 9 bases in between. This CDR3 contains 14 residues. PCR primers comprised 60 Vbeta and 13 Jbeta primers. TCRdb's table, derived via immunoSEQ multiplex PCR, lists solely in-frame clones and lacks some. The sample lists roughly 180,000 clones; roughly 10% were seen once. The specimen was PBMCs. The rearrangement joins TRBV10-1 to TRBJ2-1; D might be TRBD1 (5 bases). The TCR was taken from a woman younger than 45 in good health and CMV-seropositive. CDR3 region: CASSESAGSNEQFF. Written as DNA, the CDR3 is TGCGCCAGCAGTGAGTCGGCAGGGTCCAATGAGCAGTTCTTC.